This TCR beta chain appears in the sequencing data of a study of blood T cell repertoires in COVID-19. Trimming took 5 bases from V and 3 from J; bases not matched to a gene: 8. Germline lookup yields CDR1 SGHVS and CDR2 FQNEAQ. The CDR3 covers 16 residues. TCRdb keeps only in-frame clones here, not all; method: immunoSEQ multiplex PCR. The data contain a few hundred thousand clones, roughly 90% of them singletons. While infection was still active, Seattle patients were enrolled and then followed longitudinally. This sequence joins TRBV7-8 and TRBJ2-1; 9 nucleotides agree with TRBD2. The sample taken for sequencing was peripheral blood. The origin of this receptor is a woman in her twenties or thirties with COVID-19, enrolled during active disease. The CDR3 bases are TGTGCCAGCAGCCAACAGACTAGCGGCAACTACAATGAGCAGTTCTTC. It translates to CASSQQTSGNYNEQFF.